Below, 12 T cell receptor beta chains from the same sample are listed, as sequenced in a study of blood T cell repertoires in COVID-19. Only in-frame clones appear in the TCRdb table, and some are missing; sequencing was by immunoSEQ multiplex PCR. The repertoire holds about 160,000 clones, approximately 82% seen once, with roughly 7% in the top ten. Material: peripheral blood. Receptors originate from a middle-aged woman with COVID-19, enrolled during active disease.

This chain uses TRBV29-1 with TRBJ2-7, with 9 bases matching TRBD1. CDR3 length equals 14 residues. The V gene's germline CDR1 is SQVTM and CDR2 ANQGSEA. J was trimmed by 0 bases and V by 7 bases; bases with no gene match: 7. CDR3 DNA sequence: TGCAGCGCACTCCGGGACAGGGACTCCTACGAGCAGTACTTC. It translates to CSALRDRDSYEQYF.

The chain carries TRBV30 and TRBJ2-3; D not certain. This CDR3 region has 14 residues. Germline CDR1 is GTSNPN and CDR2 is SVGIG (reference sequence). With 2 bases removed from V and 1 base from J, the gap between germline ends came to 10 bases. CDR3 residues: CAWSPNFGTDTQYF. In nucleotides, the CDR3 is TGTGCCTGGAGTCCAAACTTCGGCACAGATACGCAGTATTTT.

A single count supports this clone. J is TRBJ2-3 and V is TRBV29-1; perhaps TRBD1 as D (7 bases). Per the germline V gene, CDR1 is SQVTM and CDR2 is ANQGSEA. The CDR3 has 19 residues. V gave up 1 base and J gave up 5 bases, with 28 bases separating them. The CDR3 DNA is TGCAGCGTTGAAGGTATTTTGTCGGGCAGGGGGGCCTCCGAAGATACGCAGTATTTT. Its translation: CSVEGILSGRGASEDTQYF.

This chain links TRBV27 with TRBJ2-1; 13 bases agree with TRBD2. This CDR3 has 19 residues. V lost 4 bases, J lost 0 bases, and 9 bases stayed unmatched. The germline gives CDR1 MNHEY, CDR2 SMNVEV (reference sequence). The CDR3 loop is CASSWTSGRRQSSYNEQFF. CDR3 in DNA: TGTGCCAGCAGTTGGACTAGCGGGAGAAGGCAGAGCTCCTACAATGAGCAGTTCTTC.

The count of this clone is one. Other DNA sequences of this sample code for an identical CDR3. V is TRBV19 and J is TRBJ1-5; D perhaps matches TRBD1 (5 bases). The V and J ends lost 3 bases and 0 bases respectively, with 9 bases between them. This CDR3 has 15 residues. CDR1 is LNHDA and CDR2 is SQIVND in the germline V gene (reference sequence). CDR3 residues: CASSIGDYSNQPQHF. CDR3 coding DNA: TGTGCCAGTAGTATCGGGGACTATAGCAATCAGCCCCAGCATTTT. Full variable domain (remainder filled in from reference TRBV19 and TRBJ1-5): DGGITQSPKYLFRKEGQNVTLSCEQNLNHDAMYWYRQDPGQGLRLIYYSQIVNDFQKGDIAEGYSVSREKKESFPLTVTSAQKNPTAFYLCASSIGDYSNQPQHFGDGTRLSIL.

The chain links TRBV5-1 to TRBJ2-1; no definite D call. This CDR3 is built from 11 residues. CDR1 is SGHRS and CDR2 is YFSETQ in the germline V gene. Trimming shortened V by 0 bases and J by 9 bases, and 4 bases separated the two germline ends. The CDR3 loop is CASSLGGEQFF. The CDR3 bases are TGCGCCAGCAGCTTGGGCGGTGAGCAGTTCTTC.

V is TRBV2 and J is TRBJ2-3, with TRBD2 as a possible D gene (7 bases). Trimming left V 5 bases short and J 1 base short, with 13 bases between. CDR3 length: 15 residues. Germline CDR1 SNHLY, CDR2 FYNNEI. In DNA, the CDR3 is TGTGCCAGCAGTCCTCAAGGGGGGGGCACAGATACGCAGTATTTT. This encodes CASSPQGGGTDTQYF.

The rearrangement links TRBV7-3 to TRBJ2-3; 8 bases agree with TRBD1. V trimming: 4 bases; J trimming: 3 bases; junction bases outside the gene matches: 6. Germline V gene lookup returns CDR1 SGHTA and CDR2 FQGTGA. There are 15 residues in the CDR3. The CDR3 sequence is CASSSTGVRTDTQYF. In nucleotides, the CDR3 is TGTGCCAGCAGCTCGACAGGGGTTCGGACAGATACGCAGTATTTT.

CDR3 sequence: CASSPQGTGNEQFF. The CDR3 region has the DNA TGTGCCAGCAGTCCACAGGGGACGGGCAATGAGCAGTTCTTC. The chain carries TRBV27 and TRBJ2-1, with TRBD1 matching over 7 bases. V lost 5 bases and J lost 6; bases outside the gene matches: 7. The CDR3 has 14 residues. Per germline, CDR1 MNHEY and CDR2 SMNVEV (reference sequence).

The chain recombines TRBV11-2 with TRBJ2-3; D unclear. The CDR3 runs to 12 residues. Germline CDR1 is SGHAT and CDR2 is FQNNGV. V gave up 0 bases and J gave up 5 bases, with 3 bases separating them. CDR3 nucleotides: TGTGCCAGCAGCTTAGATATAGATACGCAGTATTTT. This translates into CASSLDIDTQYF.

The chain is built from TRBV15 and TRBJ2-5; D unresolved. Trimming took 1 base from V and 1 from J, leaving 7 bases between them. The CDR3 extends over 14 amino acids. Looked up from germline, CDR1 is LNHNV and CDR2 is YYDKDF (reference sequence). As DNA, the CDR3 is TGTGCCACCAGCAGAGGGTACACCCAAGAGACCCAGTACTTC. Residues: CATSRGYTQETQYF.

The rearrangement uses TRBV6-6 and TRBJ2-2, with 8 bases lining up with TRBD1. This CDR3 is built from 15 residues. Losses at the gene ends were 5 bases for V and 7 bases for J; bases not matched to a gene: 9. Per germline, CDR1 MNHNY and CDR2 SVGAGI (reference sequence). The CDR3 sequence is CASSKTQGEGGELFF. In nucleotides, the CDR3 is TGTGCCAGCAGTAAAACACAGGGGGAAGGCGGGGAGCTGTTTTTT.